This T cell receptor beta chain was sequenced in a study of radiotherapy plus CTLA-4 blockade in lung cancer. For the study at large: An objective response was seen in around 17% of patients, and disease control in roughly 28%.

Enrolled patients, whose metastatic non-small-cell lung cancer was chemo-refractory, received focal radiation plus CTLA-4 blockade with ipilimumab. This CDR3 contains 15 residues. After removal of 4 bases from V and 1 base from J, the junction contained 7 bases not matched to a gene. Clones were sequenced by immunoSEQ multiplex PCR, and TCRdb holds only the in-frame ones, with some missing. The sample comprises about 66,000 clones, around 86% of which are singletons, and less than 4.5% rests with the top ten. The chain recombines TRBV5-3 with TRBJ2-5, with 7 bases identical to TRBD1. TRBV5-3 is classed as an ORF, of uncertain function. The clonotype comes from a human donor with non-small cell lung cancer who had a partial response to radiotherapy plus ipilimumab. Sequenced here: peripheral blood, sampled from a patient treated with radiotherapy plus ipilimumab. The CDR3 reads CARSDQHRGQETQYF. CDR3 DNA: TGTGCCAGAAGCGATCAACACAGGGGCCAAGAGACCCAGTACTTC.